Presented here are 10 T cell receptor beta chains from one specimen sequenced in a study of T cells in Graves' hyperthyroidism and ophthalmopathy. Amplified TCR beta CDR3 regions derived from RNA transcripts. TCR CDR3 regions were first amplified by RT-PCR with HTBI primers. MiXCR, applied by TCRdb to the multiplex PCR reads, yields one record per CDR3 protein. The sample consists of approximately 410,000 distinct CDR3 sequences, over 12% of them appearing once. Sequenced input: blood. Receptors originate from a young man with Graves' ophthalmopathy.

At least ten counts were recorded for this clonotype. The chain uses TRBV12-3 or TRBV12-4 and TRBJ1-1; TRBD1 aligns across 8 bases. This CDR3 has 14 amino acids. J gave up 4 bases and V 5 bases, and 6 bases lay outside the gene matches. Here the CDR3 DNA reads TGTGCCAGCAGTCGGACAGGGACAGGCACTGAAGCTTTCTTT. This gives the protein CASSRTGTGTEAFF.

In this sample, this clonotype turned up many times. V and J are TRBV5-1 and TRBJ1-6; D gene uncertain. Germline V gives CDR1 SGHRS, CDR2 YFSETQ. The V end lost 0 bases, the J end lost 5 bases, and 9 bases lay between the germline ends. The CDR3 is made up of 15 amino acids. CDR3 sequence reads: CASSLGVTNNSPLHF. For the CDR3, the DNA is TGCGCCAGCAGCTTGGGAGTAACCAATAATTCACCCCTCCACTTT.

This clonotype was observed a handful of times. The chain carries TRBV11-3 and TRBJ2-2; the D gene is possibly TRBD1 (6 bases). The CDR3 runs to 15 residues. Germline CDR1 SGHNT, CDR2 YENEEA. V was clipped by 4 bases and J by 1 base, with 10 bases between them. As DNA, the CDR3 is TGTGCCAGCAGCTCCCGACAGGAGAACACCGGGGAGCTGTTTTTT. Encoded protein: CASSSRQENTGELFF.

This clonotype was counted only a few times. The chain employs TRBV7-2 and TRBJ1-5, with D unclear. V lost 1 base and J lost 9, with 7 bases in between. Germline V gene sequence: CDR1 SGHTA, CDR2 FQGNSA. This CDR3 has 12 amino acids. CDR3 sequence reads: CASSLETWPQHF. The CDR3 bases are TGTGCCAGCAGCTTAGAGACTTGGCCCCAGCATTTT.

Ten or more counts support this clonotype. The CDR3 DNA is TGTGCCAGCAGCCTAACAGGCGAGGTGGCTTTCTTT. This sequence encodes CASSLTGEVAFF. The J gene is TRBJ1-1, the V gene TRBV5-5; tentative D call: TRBD1 (5 bases). The CDR3 has 12 amino acids. Between the trimmed V and J ends, which lost 4 bases and 11 bases, there was a span of 15 bases. Germline assignment: CDR1 SGHKS and CDR2 YYEKEE (reference sequence).

This sequence joins TRBV7-6 and TRBJ1-4, with no clear D. Trimming left V 5 bases short and J 8 bases short, with 9 bases between. The CDR3 contains 12 residues. CDR1 and CDR2 from the germline V gene are SGHVS and FNYEAQ. CDR3 nucleotide sequence: TGTGCCAGCAGCCCTGTGGGAGAAAAACTGTTTTTT. This sequence encodes CASSPVGEKLFF.

This clonotype showed up many times. The chain combines TRBV13 with TRBJ1-1; possibly TRBD1 for D (6 bases). Germline CDR1 PRHDT, CDR2 FYEKMQ (reference sequence). V was trimmed by 1 base and J by 5 bases, leaving 11 bases between them. The CDR3 totals 14 residues. The CDR3 spells CASSLVGGQTEAFF. Written as DNA, the CDR3 is TGTGCCAGCAGCTTAGTTGGGGGACAAACTGAAGCTTTCTTT.

Note on this clonotype: A much larger clone differs by one base, so this may be a read error. The CDR3 DNA follows: TGCGCCAGCAGCCAAGCAACCGGGACTAGCTGGACCCAAGAGACCCAGTACTTC. It yields the protein CASSQATGTSWTQETQYF. The chain carries TRBV4-1 and TRBJ2-5; 9 bases fit TRBD2. Germline trimming cut 1 base from V and 1 base from J; bases unmatched to any gene: 10. The CDR3 loop spans 18 amino acids. In germline, CDR1 is MGHRA, CDR2 YSYEKL.

About this clonotype: A much larger clonotype is one base distant, so this may be a read error. CDR3 residues: CATQRQRSENEQFF. The CDR3 coding sequence is TGTGCCACACAAAGACAGAGGTCTGAAAATGAGCAGTTCTTC. V is TRBV24-1 and J is TRBJ2-1; a possible D gene is TRBD1 (5 bases). V dropped 10 bases and J dropped 7 bases, with 19 bases sitting between them. The CDR3 is 14 residues long. The germline V gene has CDR1 KGHDR and CDR2 SFDVKD.

In this sample, this clonotype turned up a few times. This rearrangement joins TRBV4-1 to TRBJ2-7, with D perhaps TRBD1 (6 bases). Germline lookup yields CDR1 MGHRA and CDR2 YSYEKL. The CDR3 runs 16 residues. Trimming removed 1 base from V and 0 bases from J, with 13 bases in between. CDR3 amino acids: CASSQAPGTRSYEQYF. The DNA for the CDR3 is TGCGCCAGCAGCCAAGCCCCCGGGACACGCTCCTACGAGCAGTACTTC.